One sample yielded the 24 T cell receptor beta chains listed below, sequenced in a study of blood T cell repertoires in COVID-19. Profiling relied on immunoSEQ multiplex PCR, and the TCRdb table lists in-frame clones only, not all of them. There are some 91,000 clones in the sample; 83% occur only once, and roughly an eighth lies in the top ten. Material: peripheral blood. The receptors derive from a human donor in a cohort sampled during active COVID-19.

The genes are TRBV7-6 and TRBJ1-1; TRBD1 aligns across 7 bases. V lost 4 bases to trimming and J lost 8 bases; unmatched junction nucleotides: 7. The CDR3 consists of 13 residues. Germline lookup yields CDR1 SGHVS and CDR2 FNYEAQ. The CDR3 coding sequence is TGTGCCAGCAGCTCCTACAGGGGACGAGAAGCTTTCTTT. Amino acids: CASSSYRGREAFF.

The J gene is TRBJ1-1, the V gene TRBV6-4; 7 nucleotides line up with TRBD1. The length of the CDR3 is 13 residues. The V and J ends lost 4 bases and 6 bases, in that order; junction bases with no gene match: 5. Germline values: CDR1 MRHNA, CDR2 SNTAGT. CDR3 DNA sequence: TGTGCCAGCAGTGTCTCAGGGGGGGCTGAAGCTTTCTTT. It codes for CASSVSGGAEAFF.

V gene TRBV10-3 combines with J gene TRBJ2-1; a possible D gene is TRBD1 (5 bases). The CDR3 runs to 16 residues. The V and J ends lost 2 bases and 0 bases respectively, with 11 bases between them. Germline CDR1 ENHRY, CDR2 SYGVKD. In nucleotides, the CDR3 is TGTGCCATCAGTGAGGGGGCCGGTGTCTCCTACAATGAGCAGTTCTTC. Its translation: CAISEGAGVSYNEQFF.

The chain has TRBV19 and TRBJ1-2; perhaps TRBD1 as D (5 bases). Germline CDR1 is LNHDA and CDR2 is SQIVND (reference sequence). Trimming cost V 6 bases and J 2 bases, with 16 bases left between them. The CDR3 totals 15 residues. Written as DNA, the CDR3 is TGTGCCAGTAGCCGCGGGGGGGGTCCGAACTATGGCTACACCTTC. Translating gives CASSRGGGPNYGYTF.

V gene TRBV27 combines with J gene TRBJ1-5, with TRBD1 matching over 10 bases. V shed 5 bases, J shed 0 bases, and the junction held 7 bases outside the gene matches. The germline V gene has CDR1 MNHEY and CDR2 SMNVEV (reference sequence). The CDR3 totals 17 residues. The CDR3 loop reads CASSRTGGRYSNQPQHF. The CDR3, as DNA: TGTGCCAGCAGTCGGACAGGGGGTCGTTATAGCAATCAGCCCCAGCATTTT.

This clone is medium-sized by share. The chain recombines TRBV9 with TRBJ2-1; 7 nucleotides agree with TRBD1. The CDR3 totals 13 residues. V lost 4 bases, J lost 13 bases, and 11 bases stayed unmatched. In germline, CDR1 is SGDLS, CDR2 YYNGEE. This CDR3 is CASSPRQGETQFF. The DNA for the CDR3 is TGTGCCAGCAGCCCCCGGCAGGGGGAGACACAGTTCTTC.

The V and J genes are TRBV7-9 and TRBJ1-6; unclear D gene. The V end lost 4 bases, the J end lost 8 bases, and 6 bases lay between the germline ends. In germline, CDR1 is SEHNR, CDR2 FQNEAQ (reference sequence). This CDR3 spans 12 amino acids. The CDR3 DNA sequence: TGTGCCAGCAGCTCCGAGTATTCACCCCTCCACTTT. This sequence encodes CASSSEYSPLHF.

The chain carries TRBV20-1 and TRBJ1-1; TRBD1 matches at 8 bases. CDR1 is DFQATT, CDR2 SNEGSKA, per germline (reference sequence). The CDR3 covers 11 residues. V shed 7 bases, J shed 5 bases, and the junction held 3 bases outside the gene matches. CDR3 DNA sequence: TGCAGTGGGACAGGGATGACTGAAGCTTTCTTT. It specifies CSGTGMTEAFF.

A single count supports this clone. The J gene is TRBJ2-1, the V gene TRBV7-9; a possible D gene is TRBD1 (5 bases). The CDR3 is 13 residues long. V shed 1 base and J shed 9 bases, with 10 bases lying between them. Germline V gives CDR1 SEHNR, CDR2 FQNEAQ (reference sequence). The CDR3 sequence is CASSLVAQGEQFF. CDR3 DNA sequence: TGTGCCAGCAGCTTAGTGGCCCAGGGTGAGCAGTTCTTC.

CDR3: CASSKLAFLGAAKNIQYF. The CDR3 DNA sequence: TGTGCCAGCAGCAAGCTGGCTTTCCTCGGAGCAGCCAAAAACATTCAGTACTTC. The gene calls are TRBV21-1 and TRBJ2-4; the table gives TRBD2 as D, unverified against the DNA. TRBV21-1 is annotated as a pseudogene. The CDR3 runs to 18 residues.

Here the CDR3 DNA reads TGCGCCAGCAGCCCAGACAGTAACACTGAAGCTTTCTTT. Translated, it gives CASSPDSNTEAFF. J is TRBJ1-1 and V is TRBV5-1; D may be TRBD1 (5 bases). Germline CDR1 reads SGHRS; CDR2 reads YFSETQ. The CDR3 length is 13 residues. Between the trimmed V and J ends, which lost 4 bases and 2 bases, there was a span of 9 bases.

This clone was observed a few times. Here the CDR3 DNA reads TGTGCCAGCAGCTTGCAGGGCGTACCTCCGCTAATCTGGGAGACCCAGTACTTC. Protein: CASSLQGVPPLIWETQYF. The chain recombines TRBV11-3 with TRBJ2-5; TRBD1 is a possible D gene (5 bases). Germline V lookup: CDR1 SGHNT, CDR2 YENEEA. The V gene lost 3 bases and the J gene lost 5 bases, with 25 bases spanning the gap. This CDR3 region has 18 residues.

The chain carries TRBV7-3 and TRBJ2-3; 9 bases align to TRBD2. The length of the CDR3 is 17 residues. V lost 2 bases, J lost 3 bases, and 9 bases stayed unmatched. CDR1 is SGHTA, CDR2 FQGTGA, per germline. As DNA, the CDR3 is TGTGCCAGCAGCTTAGGGTTGCGGGAGGGCTTAACAGATACGCAGTATTTT. Translated, it gives CASSLGLREGLTDTQYF.

The chain employs TRBV7-9 and TRBJ1-2; D is unresolved. Per germline, CDR1 SEHNR and CDR2 FQNEAQ (reference sequence). The length of the CDR3 is 13 residues. V lost 3 bases, J lost 7 bases, and 12 bases lay in between. The CDR3 DNA reads as TGTGCCAGCAGCTTCCGGCGGGGTTCTGGCTACACCTTC. Its protein is CASSFRRGSGYTF.

This rearrangement joins TRBV5-1 to TRBJ2-2; 7 bases map to TRBD1. There are 14 residues in the CDR3. With V trimmed by 2 bases and J by 3 bases, 1 base remained unmatched. Per the germline V gene, CDR1 is SGHRS and CDR2 is YFSETQ. The CDR3 protein is CASSFTGDTGELFF. The CDR3 coding sequence is TGCGCCAGCAGCTTTACAGGGGACACCGGGGAGCTGTTTTTT.

This chain joins TRBV7-8 and TRBJ2-1, with 15 positions matching TRBD2. The V segment lost 1 base and the J segment 7 bases; nucleotides outside the gene matches: 5. The CDR3 totals 17 residues. CDR1 and CDR2 (germline): SGHVS, FQNEAQ. The CDR3, as DNA: TGTGCCAGCAGCTTAGACGGGACTAGCGGGAGGAGAAATGAGCAGTTCTTC. It specifies CASSLDGTSGRRNEQFF.

This sequence joins TRBV5-1 and TRBJ1-5; the D is unclear. Between the trimmed V and J ends, which lost 1 base and 0 bases, there was a span of 8 bases. The germline V gene encodes CDR1 SGHRS and CDR2 YFSETQ. This CDR3 region has 15 residues. CDR3 sequence (DNA): TGCGCCAGCAGCTTGATAGGAGATAGCAATCAGCCCCAGCATTTT. This translates into CASSLIGDSNQPQHF.

J is TRBJ1-3 and V is TRBV2, with D possibly matching TRBD1 (5 bases). The V gene lost 4 bases and the J gene lost 3 bases, with 16 bases spanning the gap. Germline loops: CDR1 SNHLY, CDR2 FYNNEI. The CDR3 is 16 residues long. The CDR3 region has the DNA TGTGCCAGCAGTGGGATGGGGCGCGAGCGTGGAAACACCATATATTTT. Its protein is CASSGMGRERGNTIYF.

The chain links TRBV3-1 (or the pseudogene TRBV3-2) to TRBJ1-4; D is uncertain. The V end was cut by 4 bases, the J end by 0 bases, with 6 bases between. CDR1 and CDR2 from the germline V gene are LGHDT and YNNKEL (reference sequence). There are 14 residues in the CDR3. The CDR3, as DNA: TGTGCCAGCAGCCGACTCGCAACTAATGAAAAACTGTTTTTT. It encodes CASSRLATNEKLFF.

The chain couples TRBV9 to TRBJ1-2, with 7 bases lining up with TRBD1. The V gene end was trimmed by 6 bases and the J gene end by 1 base; junction bases not matched to a gene: 6. CDR1 and CDR2 (germline): SGDLS, YYNGEE. This CDR3 is built from 14 residues. The CDR3 coding sequence is TGTGCCAGCAACCGGGACAGCCTTAACTATGGCTACACCTTC. Translated: CASNRDSLNYGYTF. The whole variable domain, filled in from reference TRBV9 and TRBJ1-2, reads DSGVTQTPKHLITATGQRVTLRCSPRSGDLSVYWYQQSLDQGLQFLIQYYNGEERAKGNILERFSAQQFPDLHSELNLSSLELGDSALYFCASNRDSLNYGYTFGSGTRLTVV.

This chain's CDR3 is CAISDGTSTDTQYF. CDR3 nucleotides: TGTGCCATCAGTGACGGGACTAGCACAGATACGCAGTATTTT. The rearrangement links TRBV10-3 to TRBJ2-3; TRBD2 might be the D (6 bases). The CDR3 totals 14 residues. Trimming shortened V by 3 bases and J by 0 bases, and 7 bases separated the two germline ends. Germline V gives CDR1 ENHRY, CDR2 SYGVKD.

The chain links TRBV28 to TRBJ2-2; 9 nucleotides align to TRBD2. Germline loops: CDR1 MDHEN, CDR2 SYDVKM. CDR3 length: 18 residues. The V gene end was trimmed by 6 bases and the J gene end by 2 bases; junction bases not matched to a gene: 13. The CDR3 DNA follows: TGTGCCAGCAGACTAGAGGTTAGCGGGAGCGATAACACCGGGGAGCTGTTTTTT. Protein sequence: CASRLEVSGSDNTGELFF.

This clone appeared a single time. The V and J genes are TRBV7-2 and TRBJ1-1; D is uncertain. V lost 1 base, J lost 3 bases, and 6 bases lay in between. Germline CDR1 and CDR2: SGHTA and FQGNSA. This CDR3 has 13 residues. The CDR3 bases are TGTGCCAGCAGCTTAGGGGCGTACACTGAAGCTTTCTTT. Translation gives CASSLGAYTEAFF.

The CDR3 coding sequence is TGTGCCAGCAGCTTTACAGGATGGACTGAAGCTTTCTTT. Amino acids: CASSFTGWTEAFF. The chain uses TRBV7-2 and TRBJ1-1; D is perhaps TRBD1 (5 bases). The CDR3 covers 13 residues. Germline assignment: CDR1 SGHTA and CDR2 FQGNSA. V dropped 3 bases and J dropped 5 bases, with 10 bases sitting between them.